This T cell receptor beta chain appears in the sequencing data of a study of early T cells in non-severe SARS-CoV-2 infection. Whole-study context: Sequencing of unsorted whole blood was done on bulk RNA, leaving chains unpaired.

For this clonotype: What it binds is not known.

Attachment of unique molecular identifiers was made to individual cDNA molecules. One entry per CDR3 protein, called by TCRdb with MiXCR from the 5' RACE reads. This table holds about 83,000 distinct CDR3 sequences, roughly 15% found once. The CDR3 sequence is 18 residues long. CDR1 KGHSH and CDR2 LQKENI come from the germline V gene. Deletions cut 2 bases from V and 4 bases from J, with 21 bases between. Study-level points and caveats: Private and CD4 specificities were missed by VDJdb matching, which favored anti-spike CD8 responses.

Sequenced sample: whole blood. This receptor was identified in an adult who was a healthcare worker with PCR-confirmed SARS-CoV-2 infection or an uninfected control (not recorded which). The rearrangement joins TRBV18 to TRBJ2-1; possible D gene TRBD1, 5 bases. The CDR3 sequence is CASSPALTGLGQYNEQFF. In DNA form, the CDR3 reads TGTGCCAGCTCACCAGCTCTCACAGGCCTAGGGCAATACAATGAGCAGTTCTTC. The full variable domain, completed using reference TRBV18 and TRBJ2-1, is NAGVMQNPRHLVRRRGQEARLRCSPMKGHSHVYWYRQLPEEGLKFMVYLQKENIIDESGMPKERFSAEFPKEGPSILRIQQVVRGDSAAYFCASSPALTGLGQYNEQFFGPGTRLTVL.